The T cell receptor (beta chain) described here comes from a study of metastatic and nonmetastatic thyroid tumors. Study summary: Comparison of repertoires was carried out across blood and tumor or nodule tissue from malignant and benign thyroid patients.

Patients had received no treatment of any kind before thyroid surgery. This clone was counted ten times or more. The antigen is unknown. V lost 4 bases to trimming and J lost 0 bases; unmatched junction nucleotides: 8. Per germline, CDR1 SNHLY and CDR2 FYNNEI. This CDR3 spans 17 amino acids. Findings of the study overall: Malignant thyroid tumors reportedly exceeded benign nodules significantly in TCR beta diversity, with the difference appearing in blood and tumor.

Through MiXCR, TCRdb re-clonotyped the PCR reads. The sample consists of 65,000 or so clones, about 4% of them appearing once. This sequence was found in a female donor with papillary thyroid cancer or a benign thyroid nodule (not recorded which). Some clones in this sample may be carry-over from other donors' samples. Sequencing used blood. The chain carries TRBV2 and TRBJ2-2; TRBD2 matches 7 bases. The CDR3 region has the DNA TGTGCCAGCAGTGGCGGAATAGGACTAGCGAACACCGGGGAGCTGTTTTTT. Its translation: CASSGGIGLANTGELFF.